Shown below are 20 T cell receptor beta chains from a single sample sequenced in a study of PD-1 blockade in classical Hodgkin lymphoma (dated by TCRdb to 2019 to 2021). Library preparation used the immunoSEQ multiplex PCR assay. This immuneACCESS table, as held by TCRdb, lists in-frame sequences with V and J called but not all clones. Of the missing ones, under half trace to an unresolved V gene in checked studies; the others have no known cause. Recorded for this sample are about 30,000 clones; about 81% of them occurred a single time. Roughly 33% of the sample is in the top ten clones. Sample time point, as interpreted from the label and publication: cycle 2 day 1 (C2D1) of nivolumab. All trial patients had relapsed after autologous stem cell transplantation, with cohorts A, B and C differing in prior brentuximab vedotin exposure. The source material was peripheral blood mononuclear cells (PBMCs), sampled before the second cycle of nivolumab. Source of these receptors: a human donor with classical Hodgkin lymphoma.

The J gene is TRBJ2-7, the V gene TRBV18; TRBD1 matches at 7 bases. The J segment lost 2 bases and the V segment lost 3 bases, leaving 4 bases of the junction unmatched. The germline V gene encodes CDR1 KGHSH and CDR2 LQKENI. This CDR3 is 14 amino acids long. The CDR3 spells CASSPDGTAYEQYF. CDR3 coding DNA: TGTGCCAGCTCACCGGATGGGACAGCCTACGAGCAGTACTTC.

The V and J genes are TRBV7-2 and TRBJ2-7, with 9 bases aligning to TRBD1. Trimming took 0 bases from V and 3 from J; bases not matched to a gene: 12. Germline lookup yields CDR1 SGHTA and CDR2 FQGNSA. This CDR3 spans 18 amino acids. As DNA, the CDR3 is TGTGCCAGCAGCTTAGCCTCGATTCTAGGACAGGGGAGCTACGAGCAGTACTTC. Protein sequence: CASSLASILGQGSYEQYF.

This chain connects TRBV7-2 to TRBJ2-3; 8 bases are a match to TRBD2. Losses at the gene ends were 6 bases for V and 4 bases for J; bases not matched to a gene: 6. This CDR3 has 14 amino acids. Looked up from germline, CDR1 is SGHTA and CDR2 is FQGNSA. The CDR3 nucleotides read TGTGCCAGCAGTTATACGGGGGGGGCAGATACGCAGTATTTT. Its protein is CASSYTGGADTQYF.

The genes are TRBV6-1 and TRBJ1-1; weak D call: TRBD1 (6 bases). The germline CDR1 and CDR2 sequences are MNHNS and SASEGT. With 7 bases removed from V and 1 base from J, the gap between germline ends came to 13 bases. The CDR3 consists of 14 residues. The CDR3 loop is CASTRGQPNTEAFF. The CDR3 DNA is TGTGCCAGCACTCGAGGACAGCCGAACACTGAAGCTTTCTTT.

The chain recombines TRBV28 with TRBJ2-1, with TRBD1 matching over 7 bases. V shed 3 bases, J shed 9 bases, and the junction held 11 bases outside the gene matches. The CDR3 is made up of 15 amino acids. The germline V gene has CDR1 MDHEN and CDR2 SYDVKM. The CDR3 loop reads CASSFQGVLGTEQFF. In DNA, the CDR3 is TGTGCCAGCAGTTTTCAGGGGGTTTTAGGCACTGAGCAGTTCTTC.

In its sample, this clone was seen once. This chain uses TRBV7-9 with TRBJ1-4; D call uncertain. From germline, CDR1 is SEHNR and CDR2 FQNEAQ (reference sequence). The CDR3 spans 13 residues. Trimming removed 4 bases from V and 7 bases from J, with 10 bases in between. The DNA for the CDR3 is TGTGCCAGCAGCTCCGGGATAGTTGAAAAACTGTTTTTT. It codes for CASSSGIVEKLFF.

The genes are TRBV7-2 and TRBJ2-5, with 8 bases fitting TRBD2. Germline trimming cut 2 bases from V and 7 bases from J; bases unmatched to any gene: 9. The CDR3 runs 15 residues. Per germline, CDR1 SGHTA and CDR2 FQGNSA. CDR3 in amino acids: CASSLSGTRGATQYF. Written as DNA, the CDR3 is TGTGCCAGCAGCTTATCCGGGACTAGAGGGGCGACCCAGTACTTC. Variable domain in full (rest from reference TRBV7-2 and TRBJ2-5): GAGVSQSPSNKVTEKGKDVELRCDPISGHTALYWYRQSLGQGLEFLIYFQGNSAPDKSGLPSDRFSAERTGGSVSTLTIQRTQQEDSAVYLCASSLSGTRGATQYFGPGTRLLVL.

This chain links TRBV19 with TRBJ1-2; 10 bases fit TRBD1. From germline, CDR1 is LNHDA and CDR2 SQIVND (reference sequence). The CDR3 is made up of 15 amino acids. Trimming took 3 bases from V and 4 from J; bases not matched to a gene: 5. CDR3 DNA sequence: TGTGCCAGTAGTATTGCGGGACAGGGGTCCTATGGCTACACCTTC. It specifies CASSIAGQGSYGYTF.

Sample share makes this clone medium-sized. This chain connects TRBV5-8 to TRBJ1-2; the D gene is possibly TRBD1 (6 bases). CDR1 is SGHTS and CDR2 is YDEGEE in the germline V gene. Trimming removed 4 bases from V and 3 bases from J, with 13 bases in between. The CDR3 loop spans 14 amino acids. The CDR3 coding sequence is TGTGCCAGCAGCCGAAGACAGGACCACTATGGCTACACCTTC. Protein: CASSRRQDHYGYTF.

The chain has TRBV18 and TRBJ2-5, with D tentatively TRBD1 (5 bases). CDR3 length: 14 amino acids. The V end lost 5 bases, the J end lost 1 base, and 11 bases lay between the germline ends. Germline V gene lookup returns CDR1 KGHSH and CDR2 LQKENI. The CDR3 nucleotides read TGTGCCAGCTCATCCACAGGTCCCCAAGAGACCCAGTACTTC. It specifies CASSSTGPQETQYF.

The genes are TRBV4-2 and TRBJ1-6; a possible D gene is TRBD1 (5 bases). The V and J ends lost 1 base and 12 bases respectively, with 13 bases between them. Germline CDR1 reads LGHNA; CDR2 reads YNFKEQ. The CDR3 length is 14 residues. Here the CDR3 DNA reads TGTGCCAGCAGCCAAGTTGGTAGCGGGGGACCCCTCCACTTT. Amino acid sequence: CASSQVGSGGPLHF.

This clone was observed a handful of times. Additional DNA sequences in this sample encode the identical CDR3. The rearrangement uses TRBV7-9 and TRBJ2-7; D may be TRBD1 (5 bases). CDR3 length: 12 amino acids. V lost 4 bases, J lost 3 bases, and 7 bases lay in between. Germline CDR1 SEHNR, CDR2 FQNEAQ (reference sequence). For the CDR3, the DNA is TGTGCCAGCAGCTCCAGGGACTACGAGCAGTACTTC. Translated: CASSSRDYEQYF.

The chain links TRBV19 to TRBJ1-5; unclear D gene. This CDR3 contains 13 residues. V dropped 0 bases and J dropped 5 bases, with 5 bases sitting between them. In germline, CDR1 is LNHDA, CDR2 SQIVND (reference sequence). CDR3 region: CASSIDLYQPQHF. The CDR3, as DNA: TGTGCCAGTAGTATAGATCTTTATCAGCCCCAGCATTTT.

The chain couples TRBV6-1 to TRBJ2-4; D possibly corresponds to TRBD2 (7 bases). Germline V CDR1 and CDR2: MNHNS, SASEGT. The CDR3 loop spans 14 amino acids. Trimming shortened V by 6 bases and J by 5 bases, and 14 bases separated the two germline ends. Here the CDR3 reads CASSRGGAENIQYF. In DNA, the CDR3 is TGTGCCAGCAGCCGTGGGGGGGCGGAAAACATTCAGTACTTC.

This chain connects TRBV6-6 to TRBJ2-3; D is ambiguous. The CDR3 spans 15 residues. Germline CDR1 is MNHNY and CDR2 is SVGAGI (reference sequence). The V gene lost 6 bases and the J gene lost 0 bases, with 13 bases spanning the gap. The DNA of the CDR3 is TGTGCCAGCAGCCCTCGTTATGGTAGCACAGATACGCAGTATTTT. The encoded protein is CASSPRYGSTDTQYF.

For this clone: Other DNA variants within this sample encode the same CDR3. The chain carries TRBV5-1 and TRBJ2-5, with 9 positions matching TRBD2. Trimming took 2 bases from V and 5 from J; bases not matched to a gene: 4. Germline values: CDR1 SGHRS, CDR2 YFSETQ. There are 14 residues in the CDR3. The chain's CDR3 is CASSFSGGGETQYF. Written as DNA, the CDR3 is TGCGCCAGCAGCTTTAGCGGGGGAGGGGAGACCCAGTACTTC. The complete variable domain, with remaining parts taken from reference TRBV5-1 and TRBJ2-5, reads KAGVTQTPRYLIKTRGQQVTLSCSPISGHRSVSWYQQTPGQGLQFLFEYFSETQRNKGNFPGRFSGRQFSNSRSEMNVSTLELGDSALYLCASSFSGGGETQYFGPGTRLLVL.

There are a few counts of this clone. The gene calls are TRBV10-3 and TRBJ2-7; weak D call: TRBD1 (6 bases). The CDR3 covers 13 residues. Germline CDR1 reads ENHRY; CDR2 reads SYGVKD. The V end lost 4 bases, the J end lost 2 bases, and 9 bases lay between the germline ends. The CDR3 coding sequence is TGTGCCATCAGTGGGACAGAAACCTACGAGCAGTACTTC. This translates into CAISGTETYEQYF.

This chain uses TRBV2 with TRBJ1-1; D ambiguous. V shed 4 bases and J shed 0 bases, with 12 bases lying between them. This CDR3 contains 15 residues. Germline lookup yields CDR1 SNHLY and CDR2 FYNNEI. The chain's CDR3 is CASSGLGGMNTEAFF. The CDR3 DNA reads TGTGCCAGCAGTGGGCTGGGAGGGATGAACACTGAAGCTTTCTTT.

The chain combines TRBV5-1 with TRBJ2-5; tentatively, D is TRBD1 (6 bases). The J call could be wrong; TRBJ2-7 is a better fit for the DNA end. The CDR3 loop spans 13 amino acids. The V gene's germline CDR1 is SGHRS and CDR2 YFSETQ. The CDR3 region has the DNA TGCGCCAGCAGGACACCGGGACAAGGCGAGCAGTACTTC. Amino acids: CASRTPGQGEQYF.

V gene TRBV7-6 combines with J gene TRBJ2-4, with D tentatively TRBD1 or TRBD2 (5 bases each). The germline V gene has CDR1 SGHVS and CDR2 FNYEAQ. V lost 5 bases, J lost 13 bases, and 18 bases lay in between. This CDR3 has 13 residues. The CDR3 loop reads CASSPEGLGGQYF. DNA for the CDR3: TGTGCCAGCAGCCCCGAGGGGTTGGGCGGCCAGTACTTC.